Here is one TCR beta chain with its context. Its cognate antigen has yet to be identified. Base qualities were left out, and no much larger clone turns up one base away. TCRbeta CDR3 regions were amplified from genomic DNA using the immunoSEQ Assay, a bias-controlled multiplex PCR. In the authors' own workflow: Within the assay, amplification of reference gene primers was used to estimate how many nucleated cells each sample contained. To quantify the absolute abundance of each unique TCRbeta CDR3 rearrangement, sequence reads were collapsed and filtered. For each sample, productive Simpson clonality was calculated by taking the square root of Simpson's diversity index across productive rearrangements. As stored in TCRdb, this immuneACCESS dataset retains in-frame rearrangements with V and J assigned. A fraction of the clones does not appear; measured against another copy, unresolved V genes explain less than half of the discrepancy, and the remainder lacks a known reason. D and trimming were read from the DNA, whereas the V and J calls and clone size are those reported in that table. This sample gives about 42,000 clones in total; around 88% of them show up just once. The ten largest clones add up to roughly 3.6% of the sample.

This sample is part of a study of blood T cell repertoires in COVID-19 (dated by TCRdb to the early 2020s). Turning to the overall study: The collaborator samples originated in the United States, Italy and Spain and spanned the acute and convalescent phases of COVID-19. The prospective study material was composed of cDNA or gDNA derived from T cells, B-cell-depleted T cells, or PBMCs. The dataset comprised deeply sampled blood TCRbeta repertoires from subjects exposed to, actively infected with, or recovered from COVID-19. A freely available public database, intended as a resource for researchers studying the immune response to SARS-CoV-2, is where the repertoires were released. The samples were drawn from the first 160 participants of the ongoing ImmuneRACE study and from 950 to 1,500 subjects provided by 6 global collaborators. The sample metadata nearly always contained a de-identified subject ID, COVID-19 status, age in years and sex. Where HLA class I and class II types were available, the types were taken from metadata supplied by the sample provider, not from assay-based typing. The full study reports these points: The amount of clinical and demographic metadata varied by source and participant and was provided uncurated.

The collaborating institutions used their own protocols to collect whole blood in K2EDTA tubes. For TCRbeta analysis, collaborator samples were shipped as frozen whole blood, as isolated PBMCs, or as DNA extracted from either sample type. For this chain, trimming is 3 bases at the V end and 2 bases at the J end, and the number of junction bases without a gene match is 3. Reading from cysteine to phenylalanine, the CDR3 counts 15 amino acids. The DNA shown is the 45-base CDR3, in frame from base 1. Reading the germline V gene gives CDR1 SGHAT and CDR2 FQNNGV. The receptor chain draws on TRBV11-2 and TRBJ2-7, with 11 central nucleotides matching TRBD2. The receptor comes from a human donor in a cohort sampled during active COVID-19. The sequenced sample consisted of peripheral blood. The DNA reads TGTGCCAGCAGCTTGGTACTAGCGGGAGCCTACGAGCAGTACTTC. This gives the protein CASSLVLAGAYEQYF.